A selection of T cell receptor beta chains follows, all from one sample in a study of cytomegalovirus exposure and HLA in healthy donors. This table comes from immunoSEQ multiplex PCR, and its TCRdb copy is limited to in-frame clones, with some not included. The table records roughly 250,000 clones, 80% of them present only once. Specimen: PBMCs. The receptors originated from a girl aged 2 to 9 in good health and CMV-seronegative. The CDR3 runs from the conserved cysteine through the conserved F or W. A D gene is named only where the DNA matches it firmly. Clone size is stated in some rows and not others, as once, few, many or a class when expanded.

v_gene	d_gene	j_gene	abundance	CDR3nt	CDR3aa
TRBV30	.	TRBJ1-1	few	TGTGCCTGGAGCCCAGGATTGAACACTGAAGCTTTCTTT	CAWSPGLNTEAFF
TRBV27	.	TRBJ1-2	.	TGTGCCAGCAGTTTATTCGCGGGGCCCGGTGGGCCTAACTATGGCTACACCTTC	CASSLFAGPGGPNYGYTF
TRBV4-2	TRBD1	TRBJ2-2	.	TGTGCCAGCAGCCATGGACAGGGTGACACCGGGGAGCTGTTTTTT	CASSHGQGDTGELFF
TRBV4-1	TRBD1	TRBJ1-3	.	TGCGCCAGCAGCCGAACCCACGGGACAGAGGGAAACACCATATATTTT	CASSRTHGTEGNTIYF
TRBV5-6	.	TRBJ2-7	.	TGTGCCAGCAGCTTGGGTGTGGCGGATGAGCAGTACTTC	CASSLGVADEQYF
TRBV6-1	.	TRBJ2-7	.	TGTGCCAGCAGTGATCTATCGGTTTTTCTTTACGAGCAGTACTTC	CASSDLSVFLYEQYF
TRBV2	.	TRBJ2-6	.	TGTGCCAGCAGTCAAACAGGCCCGATCTCTGGGGCCAACGTCCTGACTTTC	CASSQTGPISGANVLTF
TRBV15	.	TRBJ2-7	.	TGTGCCACCAGCAGAGACAAAGGTTTAACTCAGGACGAGCAGTACTTC	CATSRDKGLTQDEQYF
TRBV30	TRBD1	TRBJ2-2	.	TGTGCCTGGAGTGTATTGGGACAGTCGAACACCGGGGAGCTGTTTTTT	CAWSVLGQSNTGELFF
TRBV9	.	TRBJ1-3	.	TGTGCCAGCAGCGTAGGTGGGCCTGGAAACACCATATATTTT	CASSVGGPGNTIYF
TRBV10-3	.	TRBJ2-5	.	TGTGCCATCAGTGACAGGGGGGAGCAGTACTTC	CAISDRGEQYF
TRBV6-6	.	TRBJ2-7	.	TGTGCCAGCAGTAACGGGTGGTACGAGCAGTACTTC	CASSNGWYEQYF
TRBV15	TRBD2	TRBJ2-1	few	TGTGCCACCAGCCCTCGGACTAGCGGATTCAATGAGCAGTTCTTC	CATSPRTSGFNEQFF
TRBV19	TRBD1	TRBJ2-3	.	TGTGCCAGTAGCCGACGACAGGGACATACGCAGTATTTT	CASSRRQGHTQYF
TRBV11-1	.	TRBJ2-5	.	TGTGCCAGCAGCTCGTTACACAGGATTGAGACCCAGTACTTC	CASSSLHRIETQYF
TRBV27	TRBD2	TRBJ2-1	.	TGTGCCAGCGGGACTAGCGGGATGACCGAGCAGTTCTTC	CASGTSGMTEQFF
TRBV6-5	TRBD1	TRBJ1-5	.	TGTGCCAGCAGTTGGACCGGGACAGGGGATCAGCCCCAGCATTTT	CASSWTGTGDQPQHF
TRBV5-4	TRBD1	TRBJ1-6	.	TGTGCCAGCAGGCCAAAGGGGGCAACTTCACCCCTCCACTTT	CASRPKGATSPLHF
TRBV5-1	.	TRBJ2-5	few	TGCGCCAGCAGCTTACAGGGTGGAGAAAACGGAGAGACCCAGTACTTC	CASSLQGGENGETQYF
TRBV9	TRBD1	TRBJ1-5	.	TGTGCCAGTTCTTACTCAGGGGGACAGCCCCAGCATTTT	CASSYSGGQPQHF
TRBV6-5	.	TRBJ2-7	.	TGTGCCAGCAGTTACTCGACCGCGGCCCCCTACGAGCAGTACTTC	CASSYSTAAPYEQYF
TRBV28	TRBD2	TRBJ2-1	.	TGTGCCAGCACCCCTTCGGGGCTAGCGGAGATCTCCTACAATGAGCAGTTCTTC	CASTPSGLAEISYNEQFF
TRBV4-1	TRBD2	TRBJ2-7	.	TGCGCCAGCAGCCAAGCCGTAGGGGAGTGGGGGACTAGCGGCTACGAGCAGTACTTC	CASSQAVGEWGTSGYEQYF
TRBV16	.	TRBJ1-6	.	TGTGCCAGCAGCCATCTAAGGGGGGGCGCGGTAGGATGGGATCCCCTCCACTTT	CASSHLRGGAVGWDPLHF
TRBV28	TRBD1	TRBJ2-7	.	TGTGCCAGCAGTTGGACGATCTCCGGGACAGGGTCGTCTTACGAGCAGTACTTC	CASSWTISGTGSSYEQYF
TRBV7-8	.	TRBJ2-3	.	TGTGCCAGCAGCGAAACTTCGAGTTATCCTCTGACAGATACGCAGTATTTT	CASSETSSYPLTDTQYF
TRBV29-1	.	TRBJ1-1	.	TGCAGCGTTTCCACCGAACCGACTTCGAACACTGAAGCTTTCTTT	CSVSTEPTSNTEAFF
TRBV28	.	TRBJ2-7	.	TGTGCCACCCTTTCTACCTACGAGCAGTACTTC	CATLSTYEQYF
TRBV28	TRBD2	TRBJ2-3	.	TGTGCCAGCATCCTATCCAGTGCGGGGGGGCCAGATACGCAGTATTTT	CASILSSAGGPDTQYF
TRBV7-6	TRBD2	TRBJ2-1	.	TGTGCCAGCAGCTTAAGTACTAGCGGGCGCAATGAGCAGTTCTTC	CASSLSTSGRNEQFF
TRBV6-5	.	TRBJ2-7	.	TGTGCCAGCAGTTACTCCGGGACTCCGGCCTACGAGCAGTACTTC	CASSYSGTPAYEQYF
TRBV5-6	TRBD2	TRBJ2-1	once	TGTGCCGTAGCGGGAGGGATTAATGAGCAGTTCTTC	CAVAGGINEQFF
TRBV28	TRBD1	TRBJ2-7	.	TGTGCCAGCAGCCAACCCTACCGGGACAGGGGAAGCTACGAGCAGTACTTC	CASSQPYRDRGSYEQYF
TRBV9	.	TRBJ1-1	.	TGTGCCAGCACCAGAGGAGGGGACACTGAAGCTTTCTTT	CASTRGGDTEAFF
TRBV13	TRBD2	TRBJ2-1	.	TGTGCCAGCAGCCCTCCGGGGGGTCCCTCCTACAATGAGCAGTTCTTC	CASSPPGGPSYNEQFF
TRBV5-8	.	TRBJ1-1	.	TGTGCCAGCAGCTTGCGGGGGGCTTTCACTGAAGCTTTCTTT	CASSLRGAFTEAFF
TRBV7-3	TRBD2	TRBJ2-7	.	TGTGCCAGCAGCTTAACGGGACTAGCGGGGGCCTACGAGCAGTACTTC	CASSLTGLAGAYEQYF
TRBV18	.	TRBJ2-7	.	TGTGCCAGCTCACCTCGAGGCGCATCCTACGAGCAGTACTTC	CASSPRGASYEQYF
TRBV19	.	TRBJ1-5	.	TGTGCCAGTAGTATAGGTCAAAATAGCAATCAGCCCCAGCATTTT	CASSIGQNSNQPQHF